One sample yielded the 5 T cell receptor beta chains listed below, sequenced in a study of shared clonotypes between healthy human individuals. Repertoires were generated with immunoSEQ multiplex PCR, while TCRdb's copy carries only in-frame clones and drops some. The profile shows around 1.9 million clones, approximately 94% of them singletons. Naive CD8 cells comprised CD45RO-negative, CCR7-positively selected cells, excluding terminally differentiated effector memory CD45RA+ cells. Sequenced sample: naive CD8+ T cells from PBMCs. The origin of the receptors is a man between 18 and 35 years old in good health. Some clones in this sample may be carry-over from other donors' samples.

The chain recombines TRBV27 with TRBJ2-1, with 10 bases that match TRBD2. Germline V CDR1 and CDR2: MNHEY, SMNVEV (reference sequence). The CDR3 extends over 15 amino acids. V trimming: 4 bases; J trimming: 6 bases; junction bases outside the gene matches: 6. The CDR3 DNA reads as TGTGCCAGCAGTTCCAGGACTAGCGGATTCAATGAGCAGTTCTTC. This translates into CASSSRTSGFNEQFF.

The chain has TRBV4-1 and TRBJ2-5, with 11 bases lining up with TRBD2. With 6 bases clipped from V and 3 bases from J, the junction kept 9 bases outside the gene matches. CDR3 length: 16 residues. Germline assignment: CDR1 MGHRA and CDR2 YSYEKL. CDR3 nucleotide sequence: TGCGCCAGCAGTCTACGCGGGACTAGCGGAAAAGAGACCCAGTACTTC. Encoded protein: CASSLRGTSGKETQYF.

This rearrangement joins TRBV10-3 to TRBJ2-3, with 8 bases lining up with TRBD1. Germline V lookup: CDR1 ENHRY, CDR2 SYGVKD. Unmatched junction bases numbered 11, after V lost 6 bases and J lost 3 bases. This CDR3 is 16 amino acids long. Written as DNA, the CDR3 is TGTGCCATCAGGCCCTTGACAGGGGAGTGGACAGATACGCAGTATTTT. This encodes CAIRPLTGEWTDTQYF.

Turning to this clone: This may be a read error, as it is one base from a much larger clone. CDR3 coding DNA: TGCGCCAGCAGCTTGATTGGGACAGGGGGGTGCGAGCAGTACTTC. This codes for CASSLIGTGGCEQYF. This sequence joins TRBV5-1 and TRBJ2-7, with 11 bases fitting TRBD1. The CDR3 extends over 15 amino acids. Germline V gene data show CDR1 as SGHRS and CDR2 as YFSETQ. The junction had 6 bases not matched to a gene; V was cut back by 1 base and J by 6 bases.

The rearrangement uses TRBV10-1 and TRBJ1-6, with D unclear. The CDR3 runs to 12 residues. The germline V gene has CDR1 WNHNN and CDR2 SYGVQD (reference sequence). Trimming cost V 6 bases and J 14 bases, with 14 bases left between them. CDR3 residues: CASSGRSDTLHF. CDR3 sequence (DNA): TGCGCCAGCAGCGGACGGAGCGACACCCTCCACTTT.